One sample yielded the 11 T cell receptor beta chains listed below, sequenced in a study of blood T cell repertoires in COVID-19 (dated by TCRdb to the early 2020s). Libraries were made using the immunoSEQ multiplex PCR assay. In its TCRdb copy, this immuneACCESS table keeps in-frame sequences only and misses some clones. Where compared with another copy, unresolved V genes explain less than half of these, and the others have no known cause. The sample table records 250,000 to 300,000 clones; roughly 85% of these occur just once. The leading ten clones occupy around 5.5% of the sample. The material sequenced was peripheral blood. Source of these receptors: a man aged 45-60 years with active or convalescent COVID-19.

The chain links TRBV28 to TRBJ1-5; TRBD1 aligns across 9 bases. There are 15 residues in the CDR3. Unmatched junction bases numbered 5, after V lost 6 bases and J lost 2 bases. CDR1 MDHEN and CDR2 SYDVKM come from the germline V gene. Here the CDR3 reads CASSPTGGGNQPQHF. In nucleotides, the CDR3 is TGTGCCAGCAGCCCAACAGGGGGCGGCAATCAGCCCCAGCATTTT.

This chain joins TRBV5-6 and TRBJ2-1; 13 bases match TRBD2. The length of the CDR3 is 16 residues. V dropped 3 bases and J dropped 5; count of bases not matched to a gene: 5. Germline-derived CDR1 and CDR2 are SGHDT and YYEEEE. The CDR3 DNA reads TGTGCCAGCAGCTGGACGACTAGCGGGAGGAACAATGAGCAGTTCTTC. Its translation is CASSWTTSGRNNEQFF.

The chain carries TRBV19 and TRBJ1-1, with D hard to call. The CDR3 has 14 residues. Germline V gene sequence: CDR1 LNHDA, CDR2 SQIVND (reference sequence). Trimming left V 3 bases short and J 0 bases short, with 8 bases between. Here the CDR3 reads CASSINPVNTEAFF. CDR3 nucleotides: TGTGCCAGTAGTATCAATCCAGTGAACACTGAAGCTTTCTTT.

The CDR3: CASSSYFAGTYEQYF. The CDR3 nucleotides are TGTGCCAGCAGTTCCTACTTTGCCGGGACTTACGAGCAGTACTTC. The rearrangement uses TRBV28 and TRBJ2-7; TRBD2 might be the D (6 bases). The V end lost 4 bases, the J end lost 4 bases, and 17 bases lay between the germline ends. From germline, CDR1 is MDHEN and CDR2 SYDVKM. The CDR3 runs 15 residues.

CDR3: CASSLTAGDNTGELFF. Written as DNA, the CDR3 is TGTGCCAGCAGTTTAACGGCAGGGGACAACACCGGGGAGCTGTTTTTT. V is TRBV27 and J is TRBJ2-2, with D perhaps matching TRBD1 (6 bases). The CDR3 is 16 amino acids. The ends were cut back, 2 bases at V and 2 bases at J, with 12 bases in the middle. Germline loops: CDR1 MNHEY, CDR2 SMNVEV (reference sequence).

The chain joins TRBV30 to TRBJ2-7; TRBD2 matches 9 bases. This CDR3 comprises 16 residues. Germline V gene sequence: CDR1 GTSNPN, CDR2 SVGIG (reference sequence). Unmatched junction bases numbered 11, after V lost 1 base and J lost 4 bases. CDR3 loop: CAWSAPLAGYRYEQYF. As DNA, the CDR3 is TGTGCCTGGAGTGCACCGCTAGCGGGATACCGTTACGAGCAGTACTTC.

The chain is built from TRBV6-5 and TRBJ1-1, with D perhaps TRBD1 (5 bases). Germline V gives CDR1 MNHEY, CDR2 SVGAGI. The CDR3 has 15 residues. Trimming took 5 bases from V and 5 from J, leaving 18 bases between them. CDR3 protein: CASSIRSGILTEAFF. The CDR3 nucleotides read TGTGCCAGCAGTATTCGGTCAGGGATATTGACTGAAGCTTTCTTT.

The V and J genes are TRBV9 and TRBJ2-3; a weak D match, TRBD2 (5 bases). The CDR3 length is 12 residues. V was cut by 0 bases and J by 9 bases, with 8 bases left in between. From germline, CDR1 is SGDLS and CDR2 YYNGEE. The CDR3 region has the DNA TGTGCCAGCAGCGTAGAGACGGGAACGCAGTATTTT. It translates to CASSVETGTQYF.

J is TRBJ2-2 and V is TRBV6-1, with D tentatively TRBD2 (6 bases). Germline CDR1 is MNHNS and CDR2 is SASEGT. The CDR3 consists of 24 residues. V was cut by 0 bases and J by 6 bases, with 38 bases left in between. CDR3 nucleotides: TGTGCCAGCAGTGAAGCGCTTCTGGGCTTCCAGCCGGGACTTTCCTCCGGTACGGCCGGGGAGCTGTTTTTT. Translated: CASSEALLGFQPGLSSGTAGELFF.

This chain connects TRBV5-1 to TRBJ2-7; D is unclear. CDR3 length equals 13 residues. Per the germline V gene, CDR1 is SGHRS and CDR2 is YFSETQ. V lost 3 bases and J lost 4, with 11 bases in between. The CDR3 region has the DNA TGCGCCAGCAGCTCCGCCGTACTATACGAGCAGTACTTC. This gives the protein CASSSAVLYEQYF.

The V gene is TRBV10-2, the J gene TRBJ2-1; D is possibly TRBD1 (6 bases). Trimming pared 0 bases from V and 9 bases from J, leaving 15 bases between. CDR1 is WSHSY and CDR2 is SAAADI in the germline V gene. The CDR3 spans 15 residues. Here the CDR3 DNA reads TGCGCCAGCAGTGAGTCGAGAGGGGGTAGCCCTGAGCAGTTCTTC. Amino acid sequence: CASSESRGGSPEQFF.